This is a list of T cell receptor beta chains from one sample in a study of circulating and synovial CD4+ cells in juvenile arthritis. Assay used: immunoSEQ multiplex PCR; TCRdb lists only in-frame clones, some missing. The sample lists 15,000 to 20,000 clones, about 90% occurring once. Material: CD4+ T cells from blood. All receptors come from a human donor with juvenile idiopathic arthritis. The CDR3 runs from the conserved cysteine through the conserved F or W. The D gene is left open where the match is weak. Size tells how often a clone was seen (once, few, many) or the class of an expanded clone, and some rows leave it out.

j_call,clone_size,d_call,v_call,cdr3_aa,cdr3_nt
TRBJ2-7,-,TRBD2,TRBV6-5,CASKGLAVYEQYF,TGTGCCAGCAAGGGACTAGCGGTCTACGAGCAGTACTTC
TRBJ2-5,once,TRBD1,TRBV4-2,CASSRDSDQETQYF,TGTGCCAGCAGCCGGGACAGCGACCAAGAGACCCAGTACTTC
TRBJ1-2,-,-,TRBV7-2,CASTLDGSYGYTF,TGTGCCAGCACCCTCGACGGGAGTTATGGCTACACCTTC
TRBJ2-5,-,-,TRBV7-9,CASSLEVATQYF,TGTGCCAGCAGCTTAGAAGTAGCCACCCAGTACTTC
TRBJ1-2,-,-,TRBV29-1,CSVERGGRGYTF,TGCAGCGTTGAAAGGGGCGGCCGGGGGTACACCTTC
TRBJ2-1,-,TRBD2,TRBV7-2,CASSSSGSKGKSEQFF,TGTGCCAGCAGCTCAAGCGGGAGTAAGGGGAAAAGTGAGCAGTTCTTC
TRBJ1-1,-,-,TRBV11-2,CASSHGQEVLGAFF,TGTGCCAGCAGCCATGGACAAGAGGTTTTAGGAGCTTTCTTT
TRBJ2-7,-,-,TRBV7-8,CASSLMWETYEQYF,TGTGCCAGCAGTCTTATGTGGGAGACCTACGAGCAGTACTTC
TRBJ1-2,-,-,TRBV7-8,CASSLDSIYGYTF,TGTGCCAGCAGCTTAGACAGTATCTATGGCTACACCTTC
TRBJ2-5,-,-,TRBV10-1,CASSESPRQETQYF,TGCGCCAGCAGTGAGTCGCCGAGACAAGAGACCCAGTACTTC
TRBJ2-1,-,TRBD2,TRBV30,CAWRRAGVPNEQFF,TGTGCCTGGAGAAGGGCGGGAGTGCCCAATGAGCAGTTCTTC
TRBJ1-2,-,-,TRBV5-1,CASSWGANYGYTF,TGCGCCAGCAGCTGGGGAGCTAACTATGGCTACACCTTC
TRBJ2-5,-,TRBD1,TRBV5-4,CASSLPGQGAWTQYF,TGTGCCAGCAGCCTACCGGGACAGGGGGCTTGGACCCAGTACTTC
TRBJ2-1,once,-,TRBV2,CASLGSPDEEQFF,TGTGCCAGCCTAGGCTCCCCCGATGAAGAGCAGTTCTTC
TRBJ1-3,once,-,TRBV7-9,CASSPKSQPGHLGNTIYF,TGTGCCAGCAGCCCAAAATCTCAACCGGGACACCTTGGAAACACCATATATTTT
TRBJ2-7,-,TRBD2,TRBV7-2,CASSPTSVSYEQYF,TGTGCCAGCAGCCCGACTAGCGTCTCCTACGAGCAGTACTTC
TRBJ1-6,few,-,TRBV19,CASSIEDTNNSPLHF,TGTGCCAGTAGTATTGAGGACACTAATAATTCACCCCTCCACTTT
TRBJ2-2,-,-,TRBV23-1,CASSQSGQGRFAGELFF,TGCGCCAGCAGTCAATCGGGGCAGGGGCGTTTTGCCGGGGAGCTGTTTTTT
TRBJ2-7,-,TRBD1,TRBV30,CAWSVPKTGQGRSEQYF,TGTGCCTGGAGTGTACCGAAGACAGGACAGGGGCGTAGCGAGCAGTACTTC
TRBJ1-6,-,TRBD1,TRBV6-1,CASSEGYRGRSPLHF,TGTGCCAGCAGTGAAGGCTACAGGGGTAGGTCACCCCTCCACTTT
TRBJ1-5,-,TRBD1,TRBV6-4,CASSQRDRGTVWAQHF,TGTGCCAGCAGTCAACGGGACAGGGGGACGGTTTGGGCCCAGCATTTT
TRBJ2-1,-,-,TRBV6-4,CASSSTTGSSYNEQFF,TGTGCCAGCAGCTCGACCACGGGTAGCTCCTACAATGAGCAGTTCTTC
TRBJ1-4,-,-,TRBV4-2,CASSQDTWGGAEKLFF,TGTGCCAGCAGCCAAGATACATGGGGGGGGGCTGAAAAACTGTTTTTT
TRBJ2-4,-,-,TRBV7-2,CASSLNYGVRRDIQYF,TGTGCCAGCAGCTTAAATTACGGGGTCCGTAGGGACATTCAGTACTTC
TRBJ1-3,-,-,TRBV9,CASSGASGNTIYF,TGTGCCAGCAGCGGGGCCTCTGGAAACACCATATATTTT
TRBJ2-7,-,TRBD2,TRBV27,CASRGTRVSEQYF,TGTGCCAGCAGGGGGACTAGAGTTAGCGAGCAGTACTTC
TRBJ2-5,few,TRBD2,TRBV5-1,CASSLLAGVSWETQYF,TGCGCCAGCAGCTTACTAGCGGGAGTGTCCTGGGAGACCCAGTACTTC
TRBJ2-3,-,-,TRBV5-8,CASTRQTFTDTQYF,TGTGCCAGCACCCGACAGACTTTCACAGATACGCAGTATTTT
TRBJ1-5,-,TRBD1,TRBV12-5,CASGSQNRGMDQPQHF,TGTGCTAGTGGTTCGCAGAACAGGGGAATGGATCAGCCCCAGCATTTT
TRBJ2-1,once,TRBD2,TRBV28,CASRDSGLVARNEQFF,TGTGCCAGCAGAGACAGCGGACTAGTTGCCCGCAATGAGCAGTTCTTC
TRBJ2-7,-,TRBD1,TRBV11-2,CASSLRGDRVLQGQYF,TGTGCCAGCAGCTTGAGAGGGGACAGGGTCCTACAAGGGCAGTACTTC
TRBJ2-1,few,TRBD2,TRBV7-2,CASSLNSGSKNEQFF,TGTGCCAGCAGCTTAAATAGCGGGAGTAAGAATGAGCAGTTCTTC
TRBJ1-5,-,TRBD1,TRBV4-3,CASSQEFGRGQQPQHF,TGCGCCAGCAGCCAAGAGTTTGGCAGGGGGCAACAGCCCCAGCATTTT
TRBJ2-5,-,TRBD2,TRBV18,CASSPLVAGLQETQYF,TGTGCCAGCTCACCACTAGTAGCGGGCCTCCAAGAGACCCAGTACTTC
TRBJ2-7,-,-,TRBV9,CASSARDTALYEQYF,TGTGCCAGCAGCGCCAGGGACACCGCCCTCTACGAGCAGTACTTC
TRBJ2-6,-,TRBD2,TRBV27,CASSPERGSSGANVLTF,TGTGCCAGCAGCCCCGAGCGGGGGAGCTCTGGGGCCAACGTCCTGACTTTC
TRBJ2-3,-,-,TRBV7-2,CASSLWLDTQYF,TGTGCCAGCAGCTTATGGCTAGATACGCAGTATTTT
TRBJ2-7,-,TRBD2,TRBV7-8,CASSGWEGSKGYEQYF,TGTGCCAGCAGCGGTTGGGAGGGTAGCAAGGGCTACGAGCAGTACTTC
TRBJ1-2,-,-,TRBV7-6,CASSLEDSYNYGYTF,TGTGCCAGCAGCTTAGAGGACAGCTATAACTATGGCTACACCTTC
TRBJ1-3,once,TRBD1,TRBV6-1,CASSEWSRGPGAF,TGTGCCAGCAGTGAATGGTCCAGGGGGCCCGGGGCCTTT
TRBJ1-1,once,TRBD1,TRBV11-2,CASSLGRPGQGARKTEAFF,TGTGCCAGCAGCTTAGGCCGACCGGGACAGGGGGCGAGGAAAACTGAAGCTTTCTTT
TRBJ2-5,-,TRBD2,TRBV19,CASSPRPTIAGVRYETQYF,TGTGCCAGTAGTCCCAGACCTACCATAGCGGGAGTTCGGTATGAGACCCAGTACTTC
TRBJ2-7,-,TRBD2,TRBV7-2,CASSLGGLAVNEQYF,TGTGCCAGCAGCTTAGGAGGACTAGCGGTTAACGAGCAGTACTTC
TRBJ2-7,few,TRBD2,TRBV7-9,CASSLSGGYEQYF,TGTGCCAGCAGCCTTAGCGGGGGATACGAGCAGTACTTC
TRBJ2-5,-,-,TRBV30,CAFRGQETQYF,TGTGCCTTCCGGGGCCAAGAGACCCAGTACTTC
TRBJ2-1,-,TRBD2,TRBV15,CATRAGLAGGDEQFF,TGTGCCACCAGAGCGGGACTAGCGGGGGGTGATGAGCAGTTCTTC
TRBJ1-1,-,-,TRBV21-1,CASSGDRGLNTEAFF,TGTGCCAGCAGCGGCGACAGGGGATTGAACACTGAAGCTTTCTTT
TRBJ1-1,-,TRBD1,TRBV5-1,CASTISGTGGDTEAFF,TGCGCCAGCACAATTTCCGGGACAGGGGGGGACACTGAAGCTTTCTTT
TRBJ2-7,-,TRBD2,TRBV7-2,CASSPGSKAGSEQYF,TGTGCCAGCAGCCCCGGGTCAAAAGCGGGGTCCGAGCAGTACTTC
TRBJ2-2,-,-,TRBV19,CASSSRGGDTGELFF,TGTGCCAGTAGTAGCAGGGGTGGAGACACCGGGGAGCTGTTTTTT
TRBJ1-2,-,-,TRBV30,CAWSPSFNLGGGYTF,TGTGCCTGGAGTCCCTCCTTCAACCTTGGAGGGGGCTACACCTTC
TRBJ2-7,-,-,TRBV5-1,CASSREGQTQLYEQYF,TGCGCCAGCAGCCGAGAAGGACAGACTCAACTCTACGAGCAGTACTTC
TRBJ1-1,-,TRBD1,TRBV19,CASSIQGADTEAFF,TGTGCCAGTAGTATACAGGGGGCGGACACTGAAGCTTTCTTT
TRBJ2-1,-,-,TRBV6-1,CASSEMGDEQFF,TGTGCCAGCAGTGAAATGGGCGATGAGCAGTTCTTC
TRBJ2-2,-,-,TRBV18,CASSPPTTRSTGELFF,TGTGCCAGCTCACCACCGACGACTAGGAGCACCGGGGAGCTGTTTTTT